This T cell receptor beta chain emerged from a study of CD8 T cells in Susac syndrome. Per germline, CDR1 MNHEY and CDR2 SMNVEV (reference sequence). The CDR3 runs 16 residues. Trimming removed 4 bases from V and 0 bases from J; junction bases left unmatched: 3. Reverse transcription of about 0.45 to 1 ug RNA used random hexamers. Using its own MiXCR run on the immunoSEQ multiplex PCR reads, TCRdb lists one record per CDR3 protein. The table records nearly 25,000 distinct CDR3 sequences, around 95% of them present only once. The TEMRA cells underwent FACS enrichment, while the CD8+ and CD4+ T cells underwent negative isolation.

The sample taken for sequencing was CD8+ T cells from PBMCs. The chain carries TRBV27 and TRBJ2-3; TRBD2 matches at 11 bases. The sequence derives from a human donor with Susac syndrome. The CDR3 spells CASSSTSGDSTDTQYF. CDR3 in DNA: TGTGCCAGCAGTTCGACTAGCGGGGACAGCACAGATACGCAGTATTTT.